Presented here are 6 T cell receptor beta chains from one specimen sequenced in a study of cytomegalovirus exposure and HLA in healthy donors. Generated by immunoSEQ multiplex PCR, the TCRdb table keeps only in-frame clones and is missing some. The table has 120,000 or so clones, 80% to 90% seen once. Source material: PBMCs. These receptors all stem from a woman aged 18-29 years in good health and CMV-seronegative.

The chain uses TRBV30 and TRBJ1-1; D remains unclear. The germline CDR1 and CDR2 sequences are GTSNPN and SVGIG (reference sequence). The CDR3 consists of 13 residues. Deletions cut 0 bases from V and 0 bases from J, with 5 bases between. The CDR3 sequence: CAWSVSVNTEAFF. Here the CDR3 DNA reads TGTGCCTGGAGTGTCAGCGTGAACACTGAAGCTTTCTTT. The entire variable domain, with the rest obtained from reference TRBV30 and TRBJ1-1, is as follows: SQTIHQWPATLVQPVGSPLSLECTVEGTSNPNLYWYRQAAGRGLQLLFYSVGIGQISSEVPQNLSASRPQDRQFILSSKKLLLSDSGFYLCAWSVSVNTEAFFGQGTRLTVV.

The chain links TRBV25-1 to TRBJ2-5, with 7 positions matching TRBD1. Per germline, CDR1 MGHDK and CDR2 SYGVNS. The CDR3 consists of 15 residues. The ends lost 2 bases at V and 2 bases at J; junction bases unmatched: 5. DNA of the CDR3: TGTGCCAGCAGTGAACCGGGACAGAGACAAGAGACCCAGTACTTC. Encoded protein: CASSEPGQRQETQYF.

The V and J genes are TRBV19 and TRBJ2-1; the match to TRBD2 covers 10 bases. The CDR3 has 15 residues. CDR1 and CDR2 (germline): LNHDA, SQIVND (reference sequence). Unmatched junction bases numbered 7, after V lost 5 bases and J lost 6 bases. The CDR3 DNA sequence: TGTGCCAGTAGTGTATACAGGACTAGCGGCAATGAGCAGTTCTTC. This sequence encodes CASSVYRTSGNEQFF.

The chain is built from TRBV7-8 and TRBJ2-7, with D possibly matching TRBD1 (6 bases). CDR3 length: 12 amino acids. Germline assignment: CDR1 SGHVS and CDR2 FQNEAQ. V dropped 4 bases and J dropped 5 bases, with 9 bases sitting between them. This chain's CDR3 is CASSSQGHEQYF. The CDR3 DNA reads TGTGCCAGCAGCTCACAGGGCCACGAGCAGTACTTC.

This chain uses TRBV9 with TRBJ1-2; unclear D gene. The CDR3 extends over 12 amino acids. The germline gives CDR1 SGDLS, CDR2 YYNGEE. The V gene lost 4 bases and the J gene lost 7 bases, with 11 bases spanning the gap. CDR3 loop: CASSLSRSGYTF. CDR3 nucleotides: TGTGCCAGCAGCCTTAGTCGGTCTGGCTACACCTTC. The whole variable domain, filled in from reference TRBV9 and TRBJ1-2, reads DSGVTQTPKHLITATGQRVTLRCSPRSGDLSVYWYQQSLDQGLQFLIQYYNGEERAKGNILERFSAQQFPDLHSELNLSSLELGDSALYFCASSLSRSGYTFGSGTRLTVV.

This chain links TRBV28 with TRBJ1-5; weak D call: TRBD1 (6 bases). V lost 6 bases to trimming and J lost 1 base, with 13 bases between them. Germline CDR1 reads MDHEN; CDR2 reads SYDVKM. CDR3 length equals 15 residues. CDR3 amino acids: CASRDREFSNQPQHF. The CDR3 DNA follows: TGTGCCAGCAGGGACAGAGAGTTCAGCAATCAGCCCCAGCATTTT.